This T cell receptor beta chain appears in the sequencing data of a study of T cells after yellow fever vaccination (dated by TCRdb to between 2018 and 2021). Broadly, across the study: Using CD3, CD45RA, CCR7 and CD95 staining, memory subsets (EM, EMRA, CM and Tscm) were sorted on a BD FACS Aria III. Libraries from fractions with low cell numbers were prepared with the SMART-Seq v4 Ultra Low Input RNA kit. To follow T-cell clones before and after both primary and booster YFV17D yellow fever vaccination, bulk TCR alpha and beta repertoires underwent longitudinal sequencing. The cohort comprised two healthy male donors, one aged 18 to 30 and one aged 30 to 39 years. Blood samples were taken at several timepoints before and after primary and secondary immunization, and bulk PBMC replicates and cell subsets were isolated. Sorting of memory subsets took place on days 0, 15 and 45 and at 18 months after primary vaccination, as well as on days 0, 15 and 45 after the 30-year booster. What the study reported, not specific to this receptor: On day 0, almost all vaccine-responding clonotypes were found to be below detection in the sorted memory subsets. Because only a couple of donors were included in the study, the extent to which the findings can be generalized is limited. Computational filtering was required because FACS-sorted repertoires could contain abundant contaminating clonotypes from the bulk population. A small fraction of clonotypes appeared in both the CD4 and CD8 compartments, likely as a result of convergent recombination. Most clones expanded after primary vaccination (approximately 96% of CD4 and roughly 88% of CD8) were re-detected after the booster, suggesting that broad memory maintenance occurred. Compared with the primary T-cell response, the secondary T-cell response was faster but weaker, reaching its peak on day 5 rather than on day 15.

The sample's treatment or condition label is to be understood as: live attenuated yellow fever vaccine strain. A standard Ficoll-Paque protocol was used to isolate PBMCs from peripheral blood. The RNeasy Micro Kit was used to extract RNA from sorted memory subsets. TCRdb shows the sequencer as Illumina NovaSeq 6000. Synthesis of TCR cDNA relied on 5'RACE template switching, a step that introduced a universal primer site along with unique molecular identifiers. cDNA synthesis was primed from both the TCR alpha and TCR beta constant segments. Library amplification used two PCR steps, and the second PCR step added sample barcodes and sequencing adapters. Sequencing of libraries was performed on Illumina HiSeq 2500 (2x100 bp) or NovaSeq (2x150 bp). Per the original workflow: Reads were demultiplexed and collapsed into UMI consensus sequences with MIGEC, and V(D)J alignment was performed with MiXCR. Clonotypes responding to the vaccine were identified with edgeR on replicate PBMC samples, with the criteria of FDR below 0.01 and a log2 fold change above 5 up to day 15. CD4 or CD8 identity was assigned to each bulk clonotype according to whether the clonotype was present at higher abundance in the sequenced CD4 repertoire or the sequenced CD8 repertoire. Clonotype frequencies in memory subsets were weighted by FACS-sorted cell numbers to estimate each clone's distribution across memory phenotypes. Starting from the raw public reads, TCRdb applied fastp trimming at Q25, assembled clones with MiXCR and retained in-frame beta chains. CDR3 protein duplicates are merged, each entry listing the most common genes and DNA. TCRdb, not the authors, supplied the V and J calls. This sample lists over 45,000 distinct CDR3 sequences; about 5.6% were detected once. In total, the top ten clones hold roughly 28% of the sample.

As concerns this clonotype: There are no base qualities to consult, and no much larger clone falls within one base.

The germline ends are 21 bases apart after V is trimmed by 1 base and J by 2 bases. Sequences SGHNT (CDR1) and YYREEE (CDR2) are obtained from the germline V gene (reference sequence). Its CDR3 holds 18 amino acids, cysteine through phenylalanine. The retained sequence is limited to the CDR3, 54 bases, with the frame set at the first base. The sample was PBMCs, either bulk or a sorted T-cell subset (CD4+, CD8+, memory, or dextramer-sorted; not recorded which), taken on the day of the yellow fever booster vaccination. The clonotype originates from a man between 18 and 29 years old who received the YFV17D yellow fever vaccine. The sequence is built from TRBV5-4 and TRBJ1-2, with a weak D call of TRBD1 (5 bases match). The bases read TGTGCCAGCAGCTTGCACACAGGCCTCTCCGAGAAGAACTATGGCTACACCTTC. Its protein is CASSLHTGLSEKNYGYTF.